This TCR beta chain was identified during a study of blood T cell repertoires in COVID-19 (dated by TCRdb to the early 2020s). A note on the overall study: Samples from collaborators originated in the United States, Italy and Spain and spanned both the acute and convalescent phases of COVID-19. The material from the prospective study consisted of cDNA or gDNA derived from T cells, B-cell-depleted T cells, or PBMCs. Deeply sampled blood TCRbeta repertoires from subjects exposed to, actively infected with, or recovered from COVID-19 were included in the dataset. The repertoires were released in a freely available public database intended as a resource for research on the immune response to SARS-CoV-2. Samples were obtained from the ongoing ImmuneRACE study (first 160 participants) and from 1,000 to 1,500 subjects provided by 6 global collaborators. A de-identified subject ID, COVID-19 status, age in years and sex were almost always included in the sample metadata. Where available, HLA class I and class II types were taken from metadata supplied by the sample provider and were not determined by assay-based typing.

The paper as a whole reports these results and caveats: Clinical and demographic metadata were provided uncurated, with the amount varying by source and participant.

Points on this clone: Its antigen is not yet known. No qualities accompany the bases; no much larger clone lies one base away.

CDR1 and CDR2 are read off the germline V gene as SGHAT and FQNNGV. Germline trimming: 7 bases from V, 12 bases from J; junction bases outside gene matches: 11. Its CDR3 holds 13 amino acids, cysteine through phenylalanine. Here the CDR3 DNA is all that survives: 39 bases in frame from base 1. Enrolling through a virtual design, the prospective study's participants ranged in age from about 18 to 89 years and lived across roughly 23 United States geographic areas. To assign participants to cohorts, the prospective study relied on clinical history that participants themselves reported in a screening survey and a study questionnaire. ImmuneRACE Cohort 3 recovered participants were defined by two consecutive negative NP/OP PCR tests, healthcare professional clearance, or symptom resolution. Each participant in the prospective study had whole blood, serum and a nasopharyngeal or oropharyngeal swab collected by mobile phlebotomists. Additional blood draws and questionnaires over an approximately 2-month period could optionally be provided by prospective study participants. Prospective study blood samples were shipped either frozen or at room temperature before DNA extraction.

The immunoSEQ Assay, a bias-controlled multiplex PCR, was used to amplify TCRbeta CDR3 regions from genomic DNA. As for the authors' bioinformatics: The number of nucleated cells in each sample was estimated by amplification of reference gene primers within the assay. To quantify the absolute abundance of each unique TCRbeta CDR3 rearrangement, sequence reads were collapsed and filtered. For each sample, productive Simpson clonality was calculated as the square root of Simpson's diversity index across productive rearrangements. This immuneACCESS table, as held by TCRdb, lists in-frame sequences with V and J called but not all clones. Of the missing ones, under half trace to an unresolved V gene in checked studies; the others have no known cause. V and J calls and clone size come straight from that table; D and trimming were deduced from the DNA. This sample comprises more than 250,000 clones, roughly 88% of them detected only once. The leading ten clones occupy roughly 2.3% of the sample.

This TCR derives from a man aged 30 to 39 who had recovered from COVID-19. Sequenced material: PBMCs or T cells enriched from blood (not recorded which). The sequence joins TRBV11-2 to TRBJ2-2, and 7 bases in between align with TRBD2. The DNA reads TGTGCCAGCATCCCCAGAGGGGAGGGGAAGCTGTTTTTT. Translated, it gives CASIPRGEGKLFF.